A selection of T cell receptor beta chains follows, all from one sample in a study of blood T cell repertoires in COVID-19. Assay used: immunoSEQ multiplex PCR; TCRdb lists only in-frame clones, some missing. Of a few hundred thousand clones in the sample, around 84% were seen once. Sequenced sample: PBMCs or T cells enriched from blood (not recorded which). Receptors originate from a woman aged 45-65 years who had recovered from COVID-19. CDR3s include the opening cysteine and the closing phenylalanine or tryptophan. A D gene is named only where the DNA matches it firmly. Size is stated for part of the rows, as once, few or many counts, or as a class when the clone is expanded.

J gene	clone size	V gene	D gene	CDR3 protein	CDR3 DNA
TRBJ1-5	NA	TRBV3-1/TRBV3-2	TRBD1	CASSQGRGQGTQPQHF	TGTGCCAGCAGCCAAGGAAGGGGACAGGGTACTCAGCCCCAGCATTTT
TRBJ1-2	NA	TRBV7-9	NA	CASSPQGPNYGYTF	TGTGCCAGCAGCCCCCAGGGGCCTAACTATGGCTACACCTTC
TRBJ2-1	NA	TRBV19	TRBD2	CASSATGLGSYNEQFF	TGTGCCAGTAGCGCGACGGGACTAGGATCCTACAATGAGCAGTTCTTC
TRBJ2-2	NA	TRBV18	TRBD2	CASSPATSGENTGELFF	TGTGCCAGCTCACCAGCGACTAGCGGAGAGAACACCGGGGAGCTGTTTTTT
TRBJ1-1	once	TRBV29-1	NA	CSVVWGMNTEAFF	TGCAGCGTTGTATGGGGCATGAACACTGAAGCTTTCTTT
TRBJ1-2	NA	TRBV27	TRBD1	CASRQLTGDYGYTF	TGTGCCAGCAGGCAACTCACAGGGGACTATGGCTACACCTTC
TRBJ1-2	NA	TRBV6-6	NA	CASSTEQGWENGYTF	TGTGCCAGCAGTACAGAACAGGGTTGGGAGAATGGCTACACCTTC
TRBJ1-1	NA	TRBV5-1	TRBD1	CASSWGQGRPNTEAFF	TGCGCCAGCAGCTGGGGACAGGGACGACCGAACACTGAAGCTTTCTTT
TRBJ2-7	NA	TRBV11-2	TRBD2	CASSLDSGRASYEQYF	TGTGCCAGCAGCTTAGATAGCGGGAGAGCTTCCTACGAGCAGTACTTC
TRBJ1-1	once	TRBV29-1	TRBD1	CSVPGQGSTEAFF	TGCAGCGTTCCCGGACAGGGATCCACTGAAGCTTTCTTT
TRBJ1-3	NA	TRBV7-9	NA	CASSLVEAPGNTIYF	TGTGCCAGCAGCTTAGTGGAGGCTCCGGGAAACACCATATATTTT
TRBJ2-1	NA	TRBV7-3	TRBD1	CASSLEPGQGSYNEQFF	TGTGCCAGCAGCCTCGAACCGGGACAGGGTTCCTACAATGAGCAGTTCTTC
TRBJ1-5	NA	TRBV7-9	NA	CASSLGTVDSNQPQHF	TGTGCCAGCAGCTTAGGGACAGTCGATAGCAATCAGCCCCAGCATTTT
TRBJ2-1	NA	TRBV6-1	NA	CASSERRNEQFF	TGTGCCAGCAGTGAGCGGAGAAATGAGCAGTTCTTC
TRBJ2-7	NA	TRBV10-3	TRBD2	CAIKPGLAGGPLEEQYF	TGTGCCATCAAACCGGGACTAGCGGGAGGACCTCTTGAGGAGCAGTACTTC
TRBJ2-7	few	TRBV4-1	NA	CASSQGLVYEQYF	TGCGCCAGCAGCCAAGGACTAGTTTACGAGCAGTACTTC
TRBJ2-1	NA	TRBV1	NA	CTSSQRASGYNEQFF	TGCACCAGCAGCCAAAGGGCTAGCGGTTACAATGAGCAGTTCTTC
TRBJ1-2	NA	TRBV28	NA	CASSTRVFYGYTF	TGTGCCAGCAGTACCAGGGTTTTCTATGGCTACACCTTC
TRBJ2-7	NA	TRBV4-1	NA	CASSRGQGAGYEQYF	TGCGCCAGCAGCCGGGGCCAAGGGGCCGGGTACGAGCAGTACTTC
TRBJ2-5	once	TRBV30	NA	CAWTGDGETQYF	TGTGCCTGGACAGGGGACGGAGAGACCCAGTACTTC
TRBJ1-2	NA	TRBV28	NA	CASSLEVAGAFNYGYTF	TGTGCCAGCAGTTTGGAGGTTGCGGGGGCTTTTAACTATGGCTACACCTTC
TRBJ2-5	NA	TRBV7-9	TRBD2	CASSLDLAGVGETQYF	TGTGCCAGCAGCTTAGATCTAGCGGGAGTGGGAGAGACCCAGTACTTC
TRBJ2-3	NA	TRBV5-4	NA	CASSLPQNTQYF	TGTGCCAGCAGCCTCCCACAGAATACGCAGTATTTT
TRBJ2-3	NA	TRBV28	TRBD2	CASTHTAGTDTQYF	TGTGCCAGCACTCACACAGCGGGGACAGATACGCAGTATTTT
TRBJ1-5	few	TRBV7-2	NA	CASSATQGQPQHF	TGTGCCAGCAGCGCCACTCAGGGGCAGCCCCAGCATTTT
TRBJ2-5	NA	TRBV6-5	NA	CASSQRTQETQYF	TGTGCCAGCAGTCAGCGCACCCAAGAGACCCAGTACTTC
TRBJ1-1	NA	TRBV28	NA	CASWALNTEAFF	TGTGCCAGCTGGGCCTTGAACACTGAAGCTTTCTTT
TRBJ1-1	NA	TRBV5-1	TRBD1	CASSGQGYTEAFF	TGCGCCAGCAGCGGACAGGGGTACACTGAAGCTTTCTTT
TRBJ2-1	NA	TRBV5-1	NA	CASSLGSLSTSNEQFF	TGCGCCAGCAGCTTGGGTTCCCTATCAACCTCCAATGAGCAGTTCTTC
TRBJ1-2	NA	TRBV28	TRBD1	CASSLGQGARNYGYTF	TGTGCCAGCAGTCTCGGACAGGGGGCGCGGAACTATGGCTACACCTTC
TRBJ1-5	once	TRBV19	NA	CASRPFERNQPQHF	TGTGCCAGTAGGCCGTTTGAGAGGAATCAGCCCCAGCATTTT
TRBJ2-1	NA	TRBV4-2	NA	CASSDRGGVGEQFF	TGTGCCAGCAGTGATAGGGGGGGGGTAGGTGAGCAGTTCTTC
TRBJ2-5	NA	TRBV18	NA	CASSPFGGVETQYF	TGTGCCAGCTCCCCGTTTGGAGGGGTGGAGACCCAGTACTTC
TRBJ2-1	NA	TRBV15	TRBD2	CATDLAGGYNEQFF	TGTGCCACGGATCTAGCGGGAGGTTATAATGAGCAGTTCTTC
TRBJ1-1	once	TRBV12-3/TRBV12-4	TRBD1	CASSRTGNTEAFF	TGTGCCAGCAGTCGGACAGGGAACACTGAAGCTTTCTTT
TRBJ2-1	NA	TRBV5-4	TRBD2	CASSQPGLGLFF	TGTGCCAGCAGCCAGCCGGGACTAGGTCTGTTCTTC
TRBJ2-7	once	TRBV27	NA	CASSPSPTGSKQYF	TGTGCCAGCAGTCCCTCCCCGACAGGTTCCAAGCAGTACTTC
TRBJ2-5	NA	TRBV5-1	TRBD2	CASSQGLAGGQETQYF	TGCGCCAGCAGCCAGGGACTAGCGGGAGGGCAAGAGACCCAGTACTTC